In this sample, the clone carrying this T cell receptor beta chain turned up a few times. Sequencing used immunoSEQ multiplex PCR; TCRdb keeps in-frame clones, though not all of them. The table has roughly 250,000 clones, approximately 79% seen once. These data come from a study of blood T cell repertoires in COVID-19. Across the whole study: T cells, B-cell-depleted T cells, or PBMCs supplied cDNA or gDNA.

The germline gives CDR1 SNHLY, CDR2 FYNNEI. CDR3 size: 14 residues. V lost 6 bases, J lost 2 bases, and 2 bases stayed unmatched. Sequencing used peripheral blood. The rearrangement joins TRBV2 to TRBJ1-1, with 11 nucleotides matching TRBD1. This clonotype was sampled from a woman in her 40s with active or convalescent COVID-19. The CDR3 bases are TGTGCCAGCAGCTGGACAGGGGGCAACACTGAAGCTTTCTTT. Protein product: CASSWTGGNTEAFF.